The rows below give T cell receptor beta chains drawn from one sample of a study of blood T cell repertoires in COVID-19. Repertoires were generated with immunoSEQ multiplex PCR, while TCRdb's copy carries only in-frame clones and drops some. The sample holds 150,000 to 200,000 clones, roughly 77% seen once. The sequencing sample was made of PBMCs or T cells enriched from blood (not recorded which). All receptors come from a woman aged 50 to 60 with acute COVID-19. Both conserved end residues are part of each CDR3. The order of the fields is J gene, V gene, CDR3 protein.

>TRBJ2-1|TRBV11-3
CASSFQATTGNEQFF
>TRBJ1-1|TRBV27
CASSSLGGTTEAFF
>TRBJ2-1|TRBV11-2
CAEGTAHNEQFF
>TRBJ1-5|TRBV19
CASKVQTGNQPQHF
>TRBJ2-2|TRBV6-1
CASSGLAGDRNTGELFF
>TRBJ2-1|TRBV28
CASTYRLAGAFEQFF
>TRBJ1-6|TRBV6-5
CATHRQDNSPLHF
>TRBJ1-6|TRBV5-1
CASSLGWTGENSPLHF
>TRBJ2-5|TRBV5-6
CASSVGQGRETQYF
>TRBJ2-3|TRBV29-1
CSPRVLQGSDTQYF
>TRBJ1-4|TRBV28
CASSPSQQGLRAATNEKLFF
>TRBJ2-5|TRBV7-8
CASSLLRTVQETQYF
>TRBJ2-5|TRBV5-1
CASRSVLEETQYF
>TRBJ2-3|TRBV30
CAWSGQGAATDTQYF
>TRBJ1-3|TRBV20-1
CSASGRGRGNTIYF
>TRBJ1-1|TRBV28
CASSRPPGQGATEAFF
>TRBJ1-1|TRBV2
CASSTGTARDTEAFF
>TRBJ2-3|TRBV24-1
CATSDRGGADTDTQYF
>TRBJ2-3|TRBV4-3
CASSPNAGYGTDTQYF
>TRBJ1-1|TRBV19
CASSIEQGVTEAFF
>TRBJ1-1|TRBV28
CASSFGGADTEAFF
>TRBJ1-5|TRBV5-4
CASSLQGKPQHF
>TRBJ1-3|TRBV4-3
CASSQDWQGVNTIYF
>TRBJ1-6|TRBV28
CASRSGRLSSYNSPLHF
>TRBJ2-2|TRBV7-2
CASSPTSGGTGELFF
>TRBJ2-4|TRBV2
CASMSSQLAKNIQYF
>TRBJ1-3|TRBV19
CASNSAVSGNTIYF
>TRBJ1-3|TRBV27
CASSLGQGGNTIYF
>TRBJ2-3|TRBV5-1
CASSSILQGRGTDTQYF
>TRBJ2-5|TRBV19
CASSLGLAPRETQYF
>TRBJ1-2|TRBV18
CASSPEQLSGYTF
>TRBJ1-1|TRBV18
CASSPRHGGEAFF
>TRBJ1-2|TRBV5-5
CASSSSQALWRGYTF
>TRBJ1-2|TRBV6-5
CASSYSNGYGYTF
>TRBJ2-6|TRBV6-5
CASIPGQSYVLTF
>TRBJ1-1|TRBV3-1/TRBV3-2
CASSQKAGQSSMNTEAFF
>TRBJ1-5|TRBV11-2
CASSTGARQPQHF
>TRBJ1-1|TRBV9
CASSVKAGTEAFF
>TRBJ1-5|TRBV3-1/TRBV3-2
CASSQDRQQPQHF
>TRBJ1-1|TRBV30
CAWSGWGLAEAFF
>TRBJ1-2|TRBV28
CASNPPGGAYYGYTF
>TRBJ1-3|TRBV19
CASSTDGSSGNTIYF
>TRBJ2-1|TRBV24-1
CATSGAYNEQFF
>TRBJ1-1|TRBV29-1
CSVVVDFFNTEAFF
>TRBJ2-1|TRBV14
CASSRGGQSYNEQFF
>TRBJ2-3|TRBV5-1
CASSSQLAGGLSTDTQYF
>TRBJ2-3|TRBV3-1/TRBV3-2
CASSPNSGSYTDTQYF
>TRBJ1-5|TRBV28
CASSRTPSNQPQHF
>TRBJ2-2|TRBV30
CAFPGLRTGELFF
>TRBJ2-1|TRBV6-5
CASRGTGQQFF
>TRBJ2-3|TRBV7-3
CASSDSSGGDTQYF
>TRBJ2-1|TRBV20-1
CSARSGHEQFF